This T cell receptor beta chain appears in the sequencing data of a study of T cell responses to AZD1222 COVID-19 vaccine. Study results and caveats: Just a handful of AZD1222 recipients were seropositive at baseline.

The germline gives CDR1 LGHDT, CDR2 YNNKEL (reference sequence). Trimming stripped 4 bases from V and 4 bases from J, with 10 bases between. This CDR3 contains 13 residues. This clone has a handful of counts. The antigen is undetermined. The repertoire was sequenced with immunoSEQ multiplex PCR; TCRdb's copy has only in-frame clones and lacks some. The table shows 120,000 or so clones, with 70% to 90% occurring only once. The rearrangement joins TRBV3-1 (or the pseudogene TRBV3-2) to TRBJ1-1; D call uncertain. The material was peripheral blood, obtained on day 0 of AZD1222 vaccination. The clonotype was recovered from an adult in good health. This CDR3 is CASSRAKGTEAFF. Written as DNA, the CDR3 is TGTGCCAGCAGCCGAGCTAAGGGCACTGAAGCTTTCTTT.